This T cell receptor beta chain was retrieved from a study of CD8+CD57+ T cells in acquired aplastic anemia. Whole-study context: Yields of DNA that came from sorted CD4+ and CD8+ cells averaged 3.2 ug.

The CDR3 runs 14 residues. CDR1 MNHEY and CDR2 SVGAGI come from the germline V gene. V trimming: 8 bases; J trimming: 5 bases; junction bases outside the gene matches: 6. Patients selected for sequencing had displayed CD8+CD57+ cell expansion by flow cytometry. TCR beta VDJ combinations and CDR3 sequences were profiled from genomic DNA. One entry per CDR3 protein, called by TCRdb with MiXCR from the reads. The table records a few hundred thousand distinct CDR3 sequences, roughly 53% of them present only once. Remarks on this clonotype: A much larger clone differs by one base, so this may be a read error.

The receptor was derived from a human donor with aplastic anemia. The chain recombines TRBV6-5 with TRBJ2-3; TRBD1 matches at 11 bases. The sample consisted of sorted CD4+, CD8+, or CD8+CD57+ T cells (not recorded which) from PBMCs. CDR3 nucleotide sequence: TGTGCCAGCGGCGGGACAGGGGGTAGAGATACGCAGTATTTT. Residues: CASGGTGGRDTQYF.